A single T cell receptor (beta chain) is shown here with its context. Its cognate antigen is unknown. Measured with immunoSEQ multiplex PCR; TCRdb has only the in-frame clones, and not every one. The data show about 34,000 clones, with 81% seen just once and over 1.3% held by the top ten. This specimen comes from a study of OX40 agonist ivuxolimab in advanced cancers. Study in general: A mean age of around 63 years, range roughly 23 to 85, was recorded, and approximately 85% were male. Three patients, one with hepatocellular carcinoma and two with cutaneous melanoma, achieved partial responses. Study conclusions and caveats: Both blood CD4+ and CD8+ T cells showed clonal growth by week 6 at 0.1 to 3.0 mg/kg.

Patients were excluded for autoimmune disease history or systemic immunosuppression. CDR3 size: 17 residues. The V and J ends lost 2 bases and 0 bases, in that order; junction bases with no gene match: 6. From germline, CDR1 is SGHRS and CDR2 YFSETQ. The chain carries TRBV5-1 and TRBJ2-3; the match to TRBD2 covers 10 bases. This TCR was recovered from an adult with an advanced solid tumor such as melanoma, head and neck, liver or kidney cancer. The source material was CD4+ or CD8+ T cells sorted from blood, sampled in a trial of the OX40 agonist ivuxolimab. CDR3 amino acids: CASSLGLAEPSTDTQYF. Here the CDR3 DNA reads TGCGCCAGCAGCTTAGGACTAGCGGAACCTAGCACAGATACGCAGTATTTT.